What follows are 7 T cell receptor beta chains derived from one specimen sequenced in a study of shared clonotypes between healthy human individuals. The data were produced by immunoSEQ multiplex PCR, yet TCRdb's version contains in-frame clones alone and is incomplete. The data show about 1 million clones, about three quarters seen once. Input material: memory CD4+ T cells sorted from blood. As for subset: CD45RA-negative fraction. These receptors were taken from a man younger than 35 in good health.

This chain links TRBV7-2 with TRBJ2-5; 10 nucleotides align to TRBD1. Trimming took 8 bases from V and 5 from J; bases not matched to a gene: 8. This CDR3 region has 14 residues. Germline values: CDR1 SGHTA, CDR2 FQGNSA. This CDR3 is CASLRDRGRETQYF. The CDR3 DNA is TGTGCCAGCCTCCGGGACAGGGGTCGGGAGACCCAGTACTTC.

The chain joins TRBV6-5 to TRBJ2-1; 11 bases agree with TRBD2. The CDR3 sequence is 15 residues long. Losses at the gene ends were 4 bases for V and 7 bases for J; bases not matched to a gene: 6. From germline, CDR1 is MNHEY and CDR2 SVGAGI. CDR3 residues: CASSSASGGWNEQFF. In DNA form, the CDR3 reads TGTGCCAGCAGTTCAGCTAGCGGGGGGTGGAATGAGCAGTTCTTC.

The genes are TRBV6-1 and TRBJ2-3, with 8 bases identical to TRBD2. Per germline, CDR1 MNHNS and CDR2 SASEGT. V lost 5 bases, J lost 2 bases, and 12 bases stayed unmatched. The CDR3 runs 17 residues. The chain's CDR3 is CASSQEGLDQYTDTQYF. CDR3 nucleotide sequence: TGTGCCAGCAGTCAAGAGGGACTAGACCAGTACACAGATACGCAGTATTTT.

Concerning this clone: A far larger clone is a single base away, which makes a read error likely. This same CDR3 is encoded by further DNA sequences in the sample. This chain joins TRBV5-4 and TRBJ1-6; 8 positions agree with TRBD1. Germline lookup yields CDR1 SGHNT and CDR2 YYREEE (reference sequence). This CDR3 contains 14 residues. The ends lost 0 bases at V and 7 bases at J; junction bases unmatched: 0. In DNA form, the CDR3 reads TGTGCCAGCAGCTTGGACAGGGGGAATTCACCCCTCCACTTT. Encoded protein: CASSLDRGNSPLHF.

The chain uses TRBV6-1 and TRBJ2-7, with 7 bases lining up with TRBD1. This CDR3 has 12 residues. V trimming: 9 bases; J trimming: 2 bases; junction bases outside the gene matches: 4. The germline V gene has CDR1 MNHNS and CDR2 SASEGT. CDR3 amino acids: CASGQVAYEQYF. CDR3 in DNA: TGTGCCAGTGGACAGGTCGCCTACGAGCAGTACTTC.

J is TRBJ1-1 and V is TRBV19; weak D call: TRBD1 (5 bases). This CDR3 has 14 amino acids. Trimming cost V 5 bases and J 2 bases, with 12 bases left between them. Looked up from germline, CDR1 is LNHDA and CDR2 is SQIVND (reference sequence). The CDR3 coding sequence is TGTGCCAGTAGTCTCGGGACGTTTAACACTGAAGCTTTCTTT. It codes for CASSLGTFNTEAFF.

This clone was recorded at least ten times. The chain carries TRBV5-1 and TRBJ1-1; no firm D call. V was clipped by 1 base and J by 1 base, with 5 bases between them. The CDR3 has 13 residues. Looked up from germline, CDR1 is SGHRS and CDR2 is YFSETQ. CDR3 loop: CASSLWGNTEAFF. The CDR3 bases are TGCGCCAGCAGCTTGTGGGGGAACACTGAAGCTTTCTTT.